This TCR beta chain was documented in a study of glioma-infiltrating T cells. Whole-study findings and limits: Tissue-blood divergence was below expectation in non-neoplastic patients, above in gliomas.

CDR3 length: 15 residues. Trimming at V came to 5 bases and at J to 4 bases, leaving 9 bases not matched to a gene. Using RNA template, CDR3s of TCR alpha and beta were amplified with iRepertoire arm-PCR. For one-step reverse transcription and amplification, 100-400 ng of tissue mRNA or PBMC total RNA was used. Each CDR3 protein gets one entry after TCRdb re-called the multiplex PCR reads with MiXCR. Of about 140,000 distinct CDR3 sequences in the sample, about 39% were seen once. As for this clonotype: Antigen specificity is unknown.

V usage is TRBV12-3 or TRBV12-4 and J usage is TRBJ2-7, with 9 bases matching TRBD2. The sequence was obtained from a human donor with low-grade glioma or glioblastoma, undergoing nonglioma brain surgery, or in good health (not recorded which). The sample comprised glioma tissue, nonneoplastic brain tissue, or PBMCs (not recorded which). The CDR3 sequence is CASSGRLAGVYEQYF. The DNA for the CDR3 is TGTGCCAGCAGTGGGAGGTTAGCGGGAGTATACGAGCAGTACTTC.